This T cell receptor (beta chain) appears in the sequencing data of a study of T-cell memory formation after mild COVID-19. The overall study: The TCR clusters were mostly specific to one donor.

The sample holds a few counts of this clonotype. The CDR3 runs 16 residues. V lost 3 bases to trimming and J lost 0 bases, with 9 bases between them. From germline, CDR1 is SEHNR and CDR2 FQNEAQ (reference sequence). In TCRdb, the 5' RACE reads were re-called with MiXCR into one record per CDR3 protein. The sample shows about 290,000 distinct CDR3 sequences, around a sixth of them seen only once. The chain has TRBV7-9 and TRBJ2-6; D not certain. The sequence derives from a man aged 18 to 30 who had mild COVID-19 (a few samples of this study predate the infection). Cell type and time point are not known. Material for sequencing was PBMCs or a T cell subset sorted from them (not recorded which). The CDR3 spells CASSFGRASGANVLTF. The CDR3, as DNA: TGTGCCAGCAGCTTCGGACGAGCCTCTGGGGCCAACGTCCTGACTTTC.